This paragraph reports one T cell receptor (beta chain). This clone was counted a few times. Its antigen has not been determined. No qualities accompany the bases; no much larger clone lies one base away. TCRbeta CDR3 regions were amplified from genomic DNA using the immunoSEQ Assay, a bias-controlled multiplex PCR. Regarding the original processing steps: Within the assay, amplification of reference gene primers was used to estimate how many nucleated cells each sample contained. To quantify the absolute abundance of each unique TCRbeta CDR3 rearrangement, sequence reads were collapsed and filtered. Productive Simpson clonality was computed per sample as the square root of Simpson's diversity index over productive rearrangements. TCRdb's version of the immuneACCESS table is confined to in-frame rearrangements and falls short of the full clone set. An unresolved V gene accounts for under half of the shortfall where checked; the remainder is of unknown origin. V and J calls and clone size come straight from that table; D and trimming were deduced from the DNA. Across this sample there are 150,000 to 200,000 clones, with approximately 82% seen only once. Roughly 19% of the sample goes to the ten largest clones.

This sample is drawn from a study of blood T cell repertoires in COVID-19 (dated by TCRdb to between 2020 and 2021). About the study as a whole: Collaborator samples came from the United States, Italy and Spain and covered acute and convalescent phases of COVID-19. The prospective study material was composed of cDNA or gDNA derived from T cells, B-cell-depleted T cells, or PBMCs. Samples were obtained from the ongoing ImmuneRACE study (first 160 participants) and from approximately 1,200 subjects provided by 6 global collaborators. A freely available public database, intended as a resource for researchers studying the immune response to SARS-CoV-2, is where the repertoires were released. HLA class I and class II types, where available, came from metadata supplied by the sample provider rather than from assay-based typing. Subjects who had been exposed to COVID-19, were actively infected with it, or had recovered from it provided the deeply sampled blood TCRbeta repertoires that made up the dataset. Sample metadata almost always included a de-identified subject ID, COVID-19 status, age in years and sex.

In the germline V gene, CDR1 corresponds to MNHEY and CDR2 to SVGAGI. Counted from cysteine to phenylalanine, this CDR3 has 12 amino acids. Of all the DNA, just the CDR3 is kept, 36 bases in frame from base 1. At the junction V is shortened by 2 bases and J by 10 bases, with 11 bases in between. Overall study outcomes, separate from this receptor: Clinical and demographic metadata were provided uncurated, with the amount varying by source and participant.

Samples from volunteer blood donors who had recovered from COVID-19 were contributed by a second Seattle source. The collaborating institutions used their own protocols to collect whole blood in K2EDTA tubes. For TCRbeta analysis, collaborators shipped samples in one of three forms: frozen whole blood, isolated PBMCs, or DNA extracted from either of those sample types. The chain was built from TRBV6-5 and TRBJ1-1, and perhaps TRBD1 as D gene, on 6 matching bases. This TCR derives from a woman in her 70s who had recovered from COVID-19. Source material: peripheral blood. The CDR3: CASSYEGGGAFF. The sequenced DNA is TGTGCCAGCAGTTACGAGGGGGGGGGAGCTTTCTTT.